This is a list of T cell receptor beta chains from one sample in a study of shared clonotypes between healthy human individuals. Libraries were prepared by immunoSEQ multiplex PCR; TCRdb keeps only in-frame clonotypes and omits some of them. Of about 2.3 million clones in the sample, 85% to 95% were seen once. The sequencing sample was made of naive CD4+ T cells from PBMCs. Receptors were obtained from a man aged 18 to 30 in good health. Some clones in this sample may be carry-over from other donors' samples. Both conserved end residues are part of each CDR3. Fields, in order: clone size, D gene, V gene, J gene, CDR3 protein, CDR3 DNA. A D gene is named only where the DNA matches it firmly. Only some rows state a clone size, as once, few, many or a class for expanded clones.

abundance: NA
d_gene: NA
v_gene: TRBV7-2
j_gene: TRBJ2-7
CDR3aa: CASSYGGEQYF
CDR3nt: TGTGCCAGCAGCTATGGAGGCGAGCAGTACTTC

abundance: NA
d_gene: NA
v_gene: TRBV29-1
j_gene: TRBJ2-3
CDR3aa: CSVTHTDTQYF
CDR3nt: TGCAGCGTTACCCACACAGATACGCAGTATTTT

abundance: NA
d_gene: NA
v_gene: TRBV9
j_gene: TRBJ1-4
CDR3aa: CASSVAWGNLEKLFF
CDR3nt: TGTGCCAGCAGCGTAGCTTGGGGAAACCTCGAAAAACTGTTTTTT

abundance: NA
d_gene: NA
v_gene: TRBV2
j_gene: TRBJ2-1
CDR3aa: CASSRNNEQFF
CDR3nt: TGTGCCAGCAGTCGGAACAATGAGCAGTTCTTC

abundance: NA
d_gene: TRBD2
v_gene: TRBV12-5
j_gene: TRBJ2-7
CDR3aa: CASGLAPPGGGGSYEQYF
CDR3nt: TGTGCTAGTGGTTTGGCCCCCCCGGGGGGCGGGGGGTCCTACGAGCAGTACTTC

abundance: NA
d_gene: NA
v_gene: TRBV6-5
j_gene: TRBJ1-3
CDR3aa: CASSYFPGSPGNTIYF
CDR3nt: TGTGCCAGCAGTTACTTTCCCGGGAGCCCTGGAAACACCATATATTTT

abundance: NA
d_gene: TRBD2
v_gene: TRBV15
j_gene: TRBJ2-1
CDR3aa: CATSKYLAGGPGDEQFF
CDR3nt: TGTGCCACCAGCAAGTACTTAGCGGGAGGGCCAGGCGATGAGCAGTTCTTC

abundance: NA
d_gene: NA
v_gene: TRBV10-3
j_gene: TRBJ2-5
CDR3aa: CAISAVRTDGPQYF
CDR3nt: TGTGCCATCAGTGCAGTAAGGACCGACGGCCCCCAGTACTTC

abundance: NA
d_gene: TRBD1
v_gene: TRBV5-1
j_gene: TRBJ2-3
CDR3aa: CASSLAPGQGYTDTQYF
CDR3nt: TGCGCCAGCAGCTTGGCCCCCGGACAGGGTTATACAGATACGCAGTATTTT

abundance: NA
d_gene: NA
v_gene: TRBV5-1
j_gene: TRBJ1-2
CDR3aa: CASSLRAVDYYGYTF
CDR3nt: TGCGCCAGCAGCTTACGGGCTGTAGATTACTATGGCTACACCTTC

abundance: once
d_gene: NA
v_gene: TRBV5-4
j_gene: TRBJ2-5
CDR3aa: CASSSREMGAGEQYF
CDR3nt: TGTGCCAGCAGCTCGCGTGAGATGGGTGCTGGAGAGCAGTACTTC

abundance: NA
d_gene: NA
v_gene: TRBV13
j_gene: TRBJ2-3
CDR3aa: CASSSYSGLNTDTQYF
CDR3nt: TGTGCCAGCAGCTCCTATTCGGGACTTAACACAGATACGCAGTATTTT

abundance: NA
d_gene: TRBD1
v_gene: TRBV5-4
j_gene: TRBJ2-7
CDR3aa: CASSSLLQGTYEQYF
CDR3nt: TGTGCCAGCAGCTCCCTACTACAGGGGACCTACGAGCAGTACTTC

abundance: NA
d_gene: TRBD1
v_gene: TRBV6-6
j_gene: TRBJ1-1
CDR3aa: CASSSQGTGLNTEAFF
CDR3nt: TGTGCCAGCAGTTCACAGGGGACAGGATTGAACACTGAAGCTTTCTTT

abundance: NA
d_gene: NA
v_gene: TRBV6-6
j_gene: TRBJ2-1
CDR3aa: CASSEGFNEQFF
CDR3nt: TGTGCCAGCAGTGAGGGGTTCAATGAGCAGTTCTTC

abundance: NA
d_gene: TRBD1
v_gene: TRBV19
j_gene: TRBJ1-2
CDR3aa: CASRSWDSLYGYTF
CDR3nt: TGTGCCAGTAGGTCCTGGGACAGTCTCTATGGCTACACCTTC

abundance: once
d_gene: NA
v_gene: TRBV5-1
j_gene: TRBJ2-1
CDR3aa: CASSSSGTQFF
CDR3nt: TGCGCCAGCAGCTCATCCGGGACGCAGTTCTTC

abundance: NA
d_gene: NA
v_gene: TRBV19
j_gene: TRBJ1-4
CDR3aa: CASSIRSNEKLFF
CDR3nt: TGTGCCAGTAGTATCCGGAGTAATGAAAAACTGTTTTTT

abundance: NA
d_gene: NA
v_gene: TRBV11-2
j_gene: TRBJ2-7
CDR3aa: CASSSTGAYEQYF
CDR3nt: TGTGCCAGCAGCTCGACAGGAGCCTACGAGCAGTACTTC

abundance: NA
d_gene: TRBD1
v_gene: TRBV7-8
j_gene: TRBJ1-5
CDR3aa: CASSPRQGSQPQHF
CDR3nt: TGTGCCAGCAGTCCGAGACAGGGGAGTCAGCCCCAGCATTTT

abundance: NA
d_gene: NA
v_gene: TRBV5-1
j_gene: TRBJ2-2
CDR3aa: CASSLYSHNTGELFF
CDR3nt: TGCGCCAGCAGCTTGTATAGCCACAACACCGGGGAGCTGTTTTTT

abundance: NA
d_gene: NA
v_gene: TRBV9
j_gene: TRBJ1-5
CDR3aa: CASSVGQGGRNQPQHF
CDR3nt: TGTGCCAGCAGCGTAGGGCAGGGTGGGCGCAATCAGCCCCAGCATTTT

abundance: NA
d_gene: NA
v_gene: TRBV28
j_gene: TRBJ2-3
CDR3aa: CASTSSGASTDTQYF
CDR3nt: TGTGCCAGCACCTCGTCAGGGGCTAGCACAGATACGCAGTATTTT

abundance: NA
d_gene: TRBD1
v_gene: TRBV5-1
j_gene: TRBJ1-6
CDR3aa: CASGQGSYNSPLHF
CDR3nt: TGCGCCAGTGGACAGGGATCCTATAATTCACCCCTCCACTTT

abundance: NA
d_gene: TRBD1
v_gene: TRBV28
j_gene: TRBJ1-4
CDR3aa: CASSFSGGYIREKLFF
CDR3nt: TGTGCCAGCAGTTTCTCAGGGGGCTACATCCGTGAAAAACTGTTTTTT

abundance: NA
d_gene: TRBD2
v_gene: TRBV5-1
j_gene: TRBJ2-2
CDR3aa: CASTSGRAKNTGELFF
CDR3nt: TGCGCCAGCACTAGCGGGAGGGCCAAGAACACCGGGGAGCTGTTTTTT

abundance: NA
d_gene: NA
v_gene: TRBV19
j_gene: TRBJ2-7
CDR3aa: CASSISAGLYEQYF
CDR3nt: TGTGCCAGTAGTATATCCGCGGGTCTCTACGAGCAGTACTTC

abundance: NA
d_gene: NA
v_gene: TRBV5-4
j_gene: TRBJ1-4
CDR3aa: CASSLRVNEKLFF
CDR3nt: TGTGCCAGCAGCTTAAGGGTTAATGAAAAACTGTTTTTT

abundance: NA
d_gene: NA
v_gene: TRBV5-1
j_gene: TRBJ2-3
CDR3aa: CASSLAGQGGTDTQYF
CDR3nt: TGCGCCAGCAGCTTGGCCGGGCAGGGAGGCACAGATACGCAGTATTTT

abundance: NA
d_gene: NA
v_gene: TRBV7-6
j_gene: TRBJ2-3
CDR3aa: CASSPRGGTQYF
CDR3nt: TGTGCCAGCAGCCCCAGGGGAGGTACGCAGTATTTT

abundance: NA
d_gene: TRBD2
v_gene: TRBV7-2
j_gene: TRBJ2-7
CDR3aa: CASSLILAGDTLEQYF
CDR3nt: TGTGCCAGCAGCTTGATTCTAGCGGGAGATACCCTCGAGCAGTACTTC

abundance: NA
d_gene: NA
v_gene: TRBV7-2
j_gene: TRBJ2-7
CDR3aa: CASSPGGGPEKYF
CDR3nt: TGTGCCAGCAGTCCCGGTGGAGGCCCAGAGAAGTACTTC

abundance: NA
d_gene: NA
v_gene: TRBV30
j_gene: TRBJ1-2
CDR3aa: CAWTLWSNYGYTF
CDR3nt: TGTGCCTGGACGCTCTGGAGTAACTATGGCTACACCTTC

abundance: NA
d_gene: TRBD2
v_gene: TRBV23-1
j_gene: TRBJ2-3
CDR3aa: CASSHRTSGSSHSTDTQYF
CDR3nt: TGCGCCAGCAGTCATCGAACTAGCGGGTCCTCACATAGCACAGATACGCAGTATTTT

abundance: NA
d_gene: NA
v_gene: TRBV6-5
j_gene: TRBJ1-1
CDR3aa: CASGLGAFF
CDR3nt: TGTGCCAGCGGGCTAGGAGCTTTCTTT

abundance: NA
d_gene: NA
v_gene: TRBV7-2
j_gene: TRBJ2-7
CDR3aa: CASSLGWGPYEQYF
CDR3nt: TGTGCCAGCAGCTTAGGGTGGGGGCCCTACGAGCAGTACTTC

abundance: NA
d_gene: NA
v_gene: TRBV19
j_gene: TRBJ1-4
CDR3aa: CASSMPGRPNEKLFF
CDR3nt: TGTGCCAGTAGTATGCCAGGGAGGCCTAATGAAAAACTGTTTTTT

abundance: NA
d_gene: NA
v_gene: TRBV6-1
j_gene: TRBJ1-4
CDR3aa: CASSADTLLGEKLFF
CDR3nt: TGTGCCAGCAGTGCGGACACCCTCCTCGGAGAAAAACTGTTTTTT

abundance: NA
d_gene: TRBD1
v_gene: TRBV7-8
j_gene: TRBJ1-1
CDR3aa: CASLSKWPTGANTEAFF
CDR3nt: TGTGCCAGCCTCTCAAAGTGGCCGACAGGGGCGAACACTGAAGCTTTCTTT

abundance: NA
d_gene: NA
v_gene: TRBV6-1
j_gene: TRBJ1-1
CDR3aa: CASSDETAMNTEAFF
CDR3nt: TGTGCCAGCAGTGACGAGACCGCGATGAACACTGAAGCTTTCTTT

abundance: NA
d_gene: NA
v_gene: TRBV6-5
j_gene: TRBJ1-4
CDR3aa: CASSLTGGSGEKLFF
CDR3nt: TGTGCCAGCAGTCTGACCGGGGGGTCTGGAGAAAAACTGTTTTTT

abundance: NA
d_gene: NA
v_gene: TRBV2
j_gene: TRBJ2-5
CDR3aa: CASRTRQGWGETQYF
CDR3nt: TGTGCCAGCAGGACAAGGCAGGGGTGGGGAGAGACCCAGTACTTC

abundance: NA
d_gene: NA
v_gene: TRBV18
j_gene: TRBJ2-3
CDR3aa: CASSPPMRVDTQYF
CDR3nt: TGTGCCAGCTCACCACCCATGAGGGTAGATACGCAGTATTTT

abundance: NA
d_gene: TRBD1
v_gene: TRBV10-3
j_gene: TRBJ2-1
CDR3aa: CAISDGTGASHEQFF
CDR3nt: TGTGCCATCAGTGACGGGACAGGGGCTAGCCATGAGCAGTTCTTC

abundance: NA
d_gene: NA
v_gene: TRBV9
j_gene: TRBJ1-5
CDR3aa: CASSTGQFNQPQHF
CDR3nt: TGTGCCAGCAGCACCGGACAGTTCAATCAGCCCCAGCATTTT

abundance: NA
d_gene: TRBD1
v_gene: TRBV30
j_gene: TRBJ1-4
CDR3aa: CAWSSGTGNEKLFF
CDR3nt: TGTGCCTGGAGTTCCGGGACAGGGAATGAAAAACTGTTTTTT

abundance: NA
d_gene: TRBD2
v_gene: TRBV27
j_gene: TRBJ2-5
CDR3aa: CASSFLASGDQETQYF
CDR3nt: TGTGCCAGCAGTTTCTTGGCTAGCGGGGACCAAGAGACCCAGTACTTC

abundance: NA
d_gene: NA
v_gene: TRBV5-1
j_gene: TRBJ2-7
CDR3aa: CASSLGGSSLITYEQYF
CDR3nt: TGCGCCAGCAGCTTGGGGGGGAGTAGCCTAATCACCTACGAGCAGTACTTC

abundance: NA
d_gene: TRBD1
v_gene: TRBV10-3
j_gene: TRBJ1-3
CDR3aa: CAIGGRTGRSSGNTIYF
CDR3nt: TGTGCCATCGGGGGTCGGACAGGACGGTCCTCTGGAAACACCATATATTTT

abundance: few
d_gene: TRBD1
v_gene: TRBV25-1
j_gene: TRBJ1-5
CDR3aa: CASSGTGEHQPQHF
CDR3nt: TGTGCCAGCAGTGGGACAGGGGAACATCAGCCCCAGCATTTT

abundance: NA
d_gene: NA
v_gene: TRBV7-2
j_gene: TRBJ2-5
CDR3aa: CASSLVQGPGSQYF
CDR3nt: TGTGCCAGCAGCTTAGTTCAGGGCCCGGGATCCCAGTACTTC

abundance: NA
d_gene: NA
v_gene: TRBV6-5
j_gene: TRBJ2-6
CDR3aa: CASSYSYSGANVLTF
CDR3nt: TGTGCCAGCAGTTACTCCTACTCTGGGGCCAACGTCCTGACTTTC

abundance: NA
d_gene: NA
v_gene: TRBV7-9
j_gene: TRBJ1-3
CDR3aa: CADSPVSGNTIYF
CDR3nt: TGTGCAGACAGTCCGGTCTCTGGAAACACCATATATTTT

abundance: NA
d_gene: NA
v_gene: TRBV18
j_gene: TRBJ2-2
CDR3aa: CASSPLGTLDTGELFF
CDR3nt: TGTGCCAGCTCACCCCTAGGGACGCTCGATACCGGGGAGCTGTTTTTT

abundance: NA
d_gene: NA
v_gene: TRBV9
j_gene: TRBJ2-5
CDR3aa: CASSPRGGAQETQYF
CDR3nt: TGTGCCAGCAGCCCAAGAGGAGGGGCCCAAGAGACCCAGTACTTC

abundance: once
d_gene: TRBD2
v_gene: TRBV2
j_gene: TRBJ2-2
CDR3aa: CASSRGLAGTGELFF
CDR3nt: TGTGCCAGCAGTCGTGGGCTAGCGGGCACCGGGGAGCTGTTTTTT

abundance: NA
d_gene: TRBD2
v_gene: TRBV5-1
j_gene: TRBJ2-5
CDR3aa: CASSGGLAGGPGETQYF
CDR3nt: TGCGCCAGCAGCGGGGGACTAGCGGGAGGGCCTGGAGAGACCCAGTACTTC

abundance: NA
d_gene: NA
v_gene: TRBV11-2
j_gene: TRBJ1-4
CDR3aa: CASSPSQPRYEKLFF
CDR3nt: TGTGCCAGCAGCCCCAGCCAGCCAAGATATGAAAAACTGTTTTTT